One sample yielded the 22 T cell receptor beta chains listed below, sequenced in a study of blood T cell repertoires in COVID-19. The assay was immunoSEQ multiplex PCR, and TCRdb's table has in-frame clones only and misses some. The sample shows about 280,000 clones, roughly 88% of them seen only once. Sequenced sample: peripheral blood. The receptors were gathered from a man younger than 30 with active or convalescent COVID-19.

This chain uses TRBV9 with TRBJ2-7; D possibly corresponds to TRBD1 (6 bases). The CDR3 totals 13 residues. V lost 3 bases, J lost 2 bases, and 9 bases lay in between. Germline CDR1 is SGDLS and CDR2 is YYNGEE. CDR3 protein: CASSGRTAYEQYF. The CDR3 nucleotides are TGTGCCAGCAGCGGTCGGACAGCCTACGAGCAGTACTTC.

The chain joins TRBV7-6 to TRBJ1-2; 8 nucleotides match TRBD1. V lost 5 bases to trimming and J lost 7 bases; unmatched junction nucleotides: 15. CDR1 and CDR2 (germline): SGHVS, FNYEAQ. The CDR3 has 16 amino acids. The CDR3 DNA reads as TGTGCCAGCAGCAAAGTAATACAGGGGGTTGGTGCTGGCTACACCTTC. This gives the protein CASSKVIQGVGAGYTF.

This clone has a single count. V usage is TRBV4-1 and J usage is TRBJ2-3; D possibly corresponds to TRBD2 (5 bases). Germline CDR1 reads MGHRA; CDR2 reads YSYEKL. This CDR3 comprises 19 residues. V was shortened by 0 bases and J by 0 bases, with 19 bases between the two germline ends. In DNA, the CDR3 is TGCGCCAGCAGCCAAGAAAATCTGGGAGTGCCTAGCAGCACAGATACGCAGTATTTT. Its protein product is CASSQENLGVPSSTDTQYF.

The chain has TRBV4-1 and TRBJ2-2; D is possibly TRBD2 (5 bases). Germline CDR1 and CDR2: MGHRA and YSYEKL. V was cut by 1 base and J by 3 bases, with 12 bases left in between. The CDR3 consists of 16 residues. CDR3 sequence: CASSQVRGFDTGELFF. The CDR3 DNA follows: TGCGCCAGCAGCCAAGTTCGAGGGTTCGACACCGGGGAGCTGTTTTTT.

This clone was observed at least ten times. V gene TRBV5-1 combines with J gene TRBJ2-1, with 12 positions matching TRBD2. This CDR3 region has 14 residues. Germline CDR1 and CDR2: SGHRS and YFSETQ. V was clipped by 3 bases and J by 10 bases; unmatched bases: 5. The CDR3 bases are TGCGCCAGCAGCTCGGGACTAGCGGGTGGAGAGCAGTTCTTC. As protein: CASSSGLAGGEQFF.

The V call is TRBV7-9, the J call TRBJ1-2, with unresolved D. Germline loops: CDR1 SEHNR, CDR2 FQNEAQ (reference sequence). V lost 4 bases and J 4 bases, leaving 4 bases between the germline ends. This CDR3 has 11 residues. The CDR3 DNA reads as TGTGCCAGCAGCTCTTCCTATGGCTACACCTTC. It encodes CASSSSYGYTF.

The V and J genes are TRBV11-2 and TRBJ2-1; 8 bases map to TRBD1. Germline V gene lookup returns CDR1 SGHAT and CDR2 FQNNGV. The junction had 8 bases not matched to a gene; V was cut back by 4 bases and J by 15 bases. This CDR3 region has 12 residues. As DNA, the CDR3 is TGTGCCAGCAGCTCCAGGACAGGGTTCGTGTTCTTC. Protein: CASSSRTGFVFF.

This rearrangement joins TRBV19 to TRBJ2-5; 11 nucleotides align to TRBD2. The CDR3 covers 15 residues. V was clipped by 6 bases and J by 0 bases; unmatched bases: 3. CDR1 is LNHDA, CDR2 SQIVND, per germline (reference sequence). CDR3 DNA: TGTGCCAGTAGACAACTAGCGGGGGACCAAGAGACCCAGTACTTC. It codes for CASRQLAGDQETQYF. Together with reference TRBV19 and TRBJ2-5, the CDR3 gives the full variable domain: DGGITQSPKYLFRKEGQNVTLSCEQNLNHDAMYWYRQDPGQGLRLIYYSQIVNDFQKGDIAEGYSVSREKKESFPLTVTSAQKNPTAFYLCASRQLAGDQETQYFGPGTRLLVL.

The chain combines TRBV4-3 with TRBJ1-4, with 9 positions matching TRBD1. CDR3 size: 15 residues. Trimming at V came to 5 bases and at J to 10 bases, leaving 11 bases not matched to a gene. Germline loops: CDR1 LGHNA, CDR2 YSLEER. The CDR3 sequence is CASSRTPGQGGKLFF. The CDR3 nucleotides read TGCGCCAGCAGCAGAACTCCGGGACAGGGCGGAAAACTGTTTTTT.

The CDR3 loop is CSASTGTANTGELFF. In DNA, the CDR3 is TGCAGCGCCTCAACCGGGACAGCTAACACCGGGGAGCTGTTTTTT. The gene calls are TRBV29-1 and TRBJ2-2, with TRBD1 matching 7 bases. Germline lookup yields CDR1 SQVTM and CDR2 ANQGSEA. V lost 7 bases and J lost 2; bases outside the gene matches: 10. This CDR3 is 15 amino acids long.

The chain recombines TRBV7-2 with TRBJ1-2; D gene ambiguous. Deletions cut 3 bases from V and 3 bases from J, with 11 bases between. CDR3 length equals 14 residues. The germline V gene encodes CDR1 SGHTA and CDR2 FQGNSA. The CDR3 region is CASSLREADYGYTF. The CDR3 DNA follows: TGTGCCAGCAGCTTGAGAGAGGCGGACTATGGCTACACCTTC.

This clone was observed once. In DNA, the CDR3 is TGCAGTGCTAGTGACGGGGGGGCCGGGGAGACCCAGTACTTC. Its protein is CSASDGGAGETQYF. The chain carries TRBV20-1 and TRBJ2-5; 8 positions match TRBD2. Trimming took 3 bases from V and 5 from J; bases not matched to a gene: 8. The germline CDR1 and CDR2 sequences are DFQATT and SNEGSKA (reference sequence). This CDR3 region has 14 residues.

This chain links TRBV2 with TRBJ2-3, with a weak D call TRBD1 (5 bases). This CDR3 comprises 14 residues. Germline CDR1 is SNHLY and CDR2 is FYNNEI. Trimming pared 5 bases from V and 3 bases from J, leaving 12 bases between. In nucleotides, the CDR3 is TGTGCCAGCAGTCTCGGACAAGAAACAGATACGCAGTATTTT. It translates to CASSLGQETDTQYF.

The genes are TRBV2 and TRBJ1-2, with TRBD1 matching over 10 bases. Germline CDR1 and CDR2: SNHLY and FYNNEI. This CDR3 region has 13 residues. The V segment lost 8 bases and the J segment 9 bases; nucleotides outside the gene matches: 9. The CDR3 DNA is TGTGCCAGCTCCGGGACAGGGGCGGTGAGCTACACCTTC. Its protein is CASSGTGAVSYTF.

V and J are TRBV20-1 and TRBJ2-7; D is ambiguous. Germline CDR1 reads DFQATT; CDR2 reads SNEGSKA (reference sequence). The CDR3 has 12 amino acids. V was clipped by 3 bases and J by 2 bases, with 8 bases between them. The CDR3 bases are TGCAGTGCTAGTTTTGTAGCCTACGAGCAGTACTTC. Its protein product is CSASFVAYEQYF.

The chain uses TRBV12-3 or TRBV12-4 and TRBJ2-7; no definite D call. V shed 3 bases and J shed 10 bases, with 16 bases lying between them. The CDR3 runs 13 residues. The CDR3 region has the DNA TGTGCCAGCAGTTTTGGCCCACAAGTAAACCAGTACTTC. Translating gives CASSFGPQVNQYF.

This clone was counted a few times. The CDR3 reads CASSLAAQYGYTF. Here the CDR3 DNA reads TGCGCCAGCAGCTTGGCCGCACAGTATGGCTACACCTTC. V usage is TRBV5-1 and J usage is TRBJ1-2; no clear D gene. CDR1 and CDR2 (germline): SGHRS, YFSETQ. This CDR3 is 13 amino acids long. Trimming took 0 bases from V and 5 from J, leaving 8 bases between them.

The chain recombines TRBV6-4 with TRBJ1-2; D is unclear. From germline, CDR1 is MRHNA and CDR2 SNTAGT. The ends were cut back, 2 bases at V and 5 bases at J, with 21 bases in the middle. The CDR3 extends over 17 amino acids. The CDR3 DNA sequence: TGTGCCAGCAGTGACCGGGCCCAGACTATTCCTTTTTATGGCTACACCTTC. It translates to CASSDRAQTIPFYGYTF.

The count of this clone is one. The CDR3 reads CASSQDRLVNTDTQYF. DNA for the CDR3: TGCGCCAGCAGCCAAGATAGGCTAGTCAACACAGATACGCAGTATTTT. This chain joins TRBV4-1 and TRBJ2-3; D gene ambiguous. This CDR3 has 16 amino acids. The germline CDR1 and CDR2 sequences are MGHRA and YSYEKL. V lost 0 bases and J lost 2, with 12 bases in between.

CDR3 nucleotide sequence: TGTGCCAGCAGCTTAGACCGGGGAACTGGAAACACCATATATTTT. It translates to CASSLDRGTGNTIYF. The chain uses TRBV11-2 and TRBJ1-3; D is unclear. Germline CDR1 and CDR2: SGHAT and FQNNGV. V lost 0 bases, J lost 2 bases, and 8 bases lay in between. The CDR3 has 15 amino acids.

DNA for the CDR3: TGCAGCGTCGCGGGGACAGGGGGCATAGTAAAGACCCAGTACTTC. Encoded protein: CSVAGTGGIVKTQYF. The rearrangement uses TRBV29-1 and TRBJ2-5, with 12 bases lining up with TRBD1. Unmatched junction bases numbered 11, after V lost 6 bases and J lost 6 bases. Looked up from germline, CDR1 is SQVTM and CDR2 is ANQGSEA. This CDR3 region has 15 residues.

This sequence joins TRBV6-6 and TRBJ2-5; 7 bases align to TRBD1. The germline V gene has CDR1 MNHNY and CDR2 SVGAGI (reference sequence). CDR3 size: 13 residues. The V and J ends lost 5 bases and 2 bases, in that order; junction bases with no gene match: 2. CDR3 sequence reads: CASSHRGQETQYF. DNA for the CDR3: TGTGCCAGCAGTCACAGGGGTCAAGAGACCCAGTACTTC.